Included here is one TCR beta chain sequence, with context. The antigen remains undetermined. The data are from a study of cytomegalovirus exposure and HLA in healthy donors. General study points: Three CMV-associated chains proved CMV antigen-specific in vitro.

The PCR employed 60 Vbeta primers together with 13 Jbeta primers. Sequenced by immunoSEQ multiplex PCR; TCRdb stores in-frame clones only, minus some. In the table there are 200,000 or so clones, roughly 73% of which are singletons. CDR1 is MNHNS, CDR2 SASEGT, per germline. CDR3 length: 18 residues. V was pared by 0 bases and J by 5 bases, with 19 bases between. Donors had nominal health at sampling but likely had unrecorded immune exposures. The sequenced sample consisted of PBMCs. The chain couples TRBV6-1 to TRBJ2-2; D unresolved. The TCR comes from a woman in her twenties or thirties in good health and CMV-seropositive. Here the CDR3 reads CASSEAGGEWRMTGELFF. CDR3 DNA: TGTGCCAGCAGTGAAGCAGGCGGCGAATGGAGAATGACCGGGGAGCTGTTTTTT.